The clone carrying this TCR beta chain was counted once. Its antigen is undetermined. Clones were sequenced by immunoSEQ multiplex PCR, and TCRdb holds only the in-frame ones, with some missing. Among around 1.5 million clones, around 98% were seen once, and the ten largest hold about 0.45%. The data were obtained in a study of shared clonotypes between healthy human individuals. Study at large: There were three CD4 naive, three CD4 memory, two CD8 naive and one CD8 memory plates per donor. General study results and limits: The sharing of 4.5% to 5% of naive CD4 clonotypes was seen across a handful of donors. Researchers sampled only blood; tissue repertoires likely differ.

Germline CDR1 is SGHDN and CDR2 is FVKESK. The CDR3 extends over 16 amino acids. Trimming took 0 bases from V and 6 from J, leaving 14 bases between them. The receptor's source is a man younger than 45 in good health. Sequenced material: naive CD4+ T cells sorted from blood. Documented subset: CD45RA+ positively selected. The chain has TRBV14 and TRBJ2-2; D possibly corresponds to TRBD1 (5 bases). The CDR3 spells CASSQEIAGWSGELFF. The CDR3 coding sequence is TGTGCCAGCAGCCAAGAGATCGCAGGGTGGTCCGGGGAGCTGTTTTTT.